The rows below give T cell receptor beta chains drawn from one sample of a study of T cell responses to AZD1222 COVID-19 vaccine. Sequencing was performed with immunoSEQ multiplex PCR; in TCRdb, only in-frame clones are kept and a portion is missing. The data contain 85,000 to 130,000 clones, 80% to 90% of them seen just once; the ten biggest clones take up more than 8%. The sequencing used peripheral blood, collected on day 0 of AZD1222 vaccination. The receptors here all came from an adult in good health. CDR3s include the opening cysteine and the closing phenylalanine or tryptophan. D genes are given only for firm matches. Clone size is stated in some rows and not others, as once, few, many or a class when expanded.

clone size: -
V gene: TRBV7-9
D gene: -
J gene: TRBJ1-5
CDR3 DNA: TGTGCCAGCAGCTCCTACAGGCGCACTTATAGCAATCAGCCCCAGCATTTT
CDR3 protein: CASSSYRRTYSNQPQHF

clone size: once
V gene: TRBV6-5
D gene: -
J gene: TRBJ2-1
CDR3 DNA: TGTGCCAGCAGTTATGTTATAGGGTCGTCCTACAATGAGCAGTTCTTC
CDR3 protein: CASSYVIGSSYNEQFF

clone size: -
V gene: TRBV5-6
D gene: TRBD1
J gene: TRBJ1-2
CDR3 DNA: TGTGCCAGCAGCCGTGACAGGACAGGACCTGGGGGCGGCTACACCTTC
CDR3 protein: CASSRDRTGPGGGYTF

clone size: many
V gene: TRBV7-9
D gene: TRBD2
J gene: TRBJ2-7
CDR3 DNA: TGTGCCAGCAGCTTAGCACTAGCGGAATCCTACGAGCAGTACTTC
CDR3 protein: CASSLALAESYEQYF

clone size: -
V gene: TRBV5-4
D gene: TRBD2
J gene: TRBJ2-2
CDR3 DNA: TGTGCCAGCAGCTCTCAACTAGCGGTGAACACCGGGGAGCTGTTTTTT
CDR3 protein: CASSSQLAVNTGELFF

clone size: -
V gene: TRBV19
D gene: -
J gene: TRBJ1-4
CDR3 DNA: TGTGCCAGTAACATGGTTGGGGCAACTAATGAAAAACTGTTTTTT
CDR3 protein: CASNMVGATNEKLFF

clone size: few
V gene: TRBV7-9
D gene: TRBD1
J gene: TRBJ1-1
CDR3 DNA: TGTGCCAGCAGCCTACAGACAGGGGCAGCTTTCTTT
CDR3 protein: CASSLQTGAAFF

clone size: once
V gene: TRBV4-3
D gene: -
J gene: TRBJ2-2
CDR3 DNA: TGCGCCAGCAGCCAAGAAACTAGATGGGTATGGGCCGGGGAGCTGTTTTTT
CDR3 protein: CASSQETRWVWAGELFF

clone size: -
V gene: TRBV11-2
D gene: TRBD2
J gene: TRBJ2-5
CDR3 DNA: TGTGCCAGCAGCTTAGGTCTAGCGGGACGTGAGACCCAGTACTTC
CDR3 protein: CASSLGLAGRETQYF

clone size: -
V gene: TRBV12-3/TRBV12-4
D gene: -
J gene: TRBJ1-2
CDR3 DNA: TGTGCCAGCAGTCCCCGGGGACCCTATGGCTACACCTTC
CDR3 protein: CASSPRGPYGYTF

clone size: -
V gene: TRBV6-6
D gene: -
J gene: TRBJ2-1
CDR3 DNA: TGTGCCAGCAGTTTACTAGTCCATGAGCAGTTCTTC
CDR3 protein: CASSLLVHEQFF

clone size: -
V gene: TRBV11-2
D gene: -
J gene: TRBJ1-2
CDR3 DNA: TGTGCCAGCAGCTTACAGGGGAATGGCTACACCTTC
CDR3 protein: CASSLQGNGYTF

clone size: -
V gene: TRBV6-5
D gene: -
J gene: TRBJ2-1
CDR3 DNA: TGTGCCAGCAGTTACGCGCCTCAGGGATTAGGCAATGAGCAGTTCTTC
CDR3 protein: CASSYAPQGLGNEQFF

clone size: once
V gene: TRBV3-1/TRBV3-2
D gene: TRBD2
J gene: TRBJ2-6
CDR3 DNA: TGTGCCAGCAGCCCCTACTCTAGCGGGGGGGGCTCTGGGGCCAACGTCCTGACTTTC
CDR3 protein: CASSPYSSGGGSGANVLTF

clone size: -
V gene: TRBV5-6
D gene: -
J gene: TRBJ2-2
CDR3 DNA: TGTGCCAGCAGCTTGTGGGGGAACACCGGGGAGCTGTTTTTT
CDR3 protein: CASSLWGNTGELFF

clone size: -
V gene: TRBV27
D gene: TRBD1
J gene: TRBJ2-3
CDR3 DNA: TGTGCCAGCAGCATGGACAGGGGCACAGATACGCAGTATTTT
CDR3 protein: CASSMDRGTDTQYF

clone size: -
V gene: TRBV15
D gene: -
J gene: TRBJ2-2
CDR3 DNA: TGTGCCACCAGCAAGGCGGGAACCGGGGAGCTGTTTTTT
CDR3 protein: CATSKAGTGELFF

clone size: -
V gene: TRBV30
D gene: -
J gene: TRBJ1-2
CDR3 DNA: TGTGCCTGGAGTGACGACCGCCGTCGAGTCGGCTACACCTTC
CDR3 protein: CAWSDDRRRVGYTF

clone size: -
V gene: TRBV7-9
D gene: -
J gene: TRBJ1-1
CDR3 DNA: TGTGCCAGCAGTCCAGGGCCCACTGAAGCTTTCTTT
CDR3 protein: CASSPGPTEAFF

clone size: -
V gene: TRBV27
D gene: -
J gene: TRBJ2-2
CDR3 DNA: TGTGCCAGCGTACGGTCTAGCGCGTACACCGGGGAGCTGTTTTTT
CDR3 protein: CASVRSSAYTGELFF

clone size: few
V gene: TRBV28
D gene: -
J gene: TRBJ1-3
CDR3 DNA: TGTGCCATCCAGAGAGGGGTCGGAAACACCATATATTTT
CDR3 protein: CAIQRGVGNTIYF

clone size: -
V gene: TRBV7-9
D gene: -
J gene: TRBJ1-1
CDR3 DNA: TGTGCCAGCAGGAACGGGGCGAACACTGAAGCTTTCTTT
CDR3 protein: CASRNGANTEAFF

clone size: -
V gene: TRBV7-2
D gene: TRBD1
J gene: TRBJ2-1
CDR3 DNA: TGTGCCAGCAGCACTAGGACAGGGTCTGATGAGCAGTTCTTC
CDR3 protein: CASSTRTGSDEQFF

clone size: -
V gene: TRBV6-5
D gene: -
J gene: TRBJ2-2
CDR3 DNA: TGTGCCAGCAGTTACCGAGCGGAGAACACCGGGGAGCTGTTTTTT
CDR3 protein: CASSYRAENTGELFF

clone size: -
V gene: TRBV7-2
D gene: -
J gene: TRBJ2-1
CDR3 DNA: TGTGCCAGCTGTTGGAGCTCCTACAATGAGCAGTTCTTC
CDR3 protein: CASCWSSYNEQFF

clone size: -
V gene: TRBV7-2
D gene: TRBD2
J gene: TRBJ2-2
CDR3 DNA: TGTGCCAGCAGCTTGGCGGGGGGATCCACCGGGGAGCTGTTTTTT
CDR3 protein: CASSLAGGSTGELFF

clone size: -
V gene: TRBV4-3
D gene: TRBD2
J gene: TRBJ2-1
CDR3 DNA: TGCGCCAGCAGCCAAGATGGCCTCGGGACTAGTAGAAATGAGCAGTTCTTC
CDR3 protein: CASSQDGLGTSRNEQFF

clone size: -
V gene: TRBV21-1
D gene: -
J gene: TRBJ1-5
CDR3 DNA: TGTGCCAGCAGCAAAGGCCGGGACAGACCATGGCCGGATCAGCCCCAGCATTTT
CDR3 protein: CASSKGRDRPWPDQPQHF

clone size: -
V gene: TRBV7-9
D gene: -
J gene: TRBJ1-5
CDR3 DNA: TGTGCCAGCAGCTTAGGCAATCAGCCCCAGCATTTT
CDR3 protein: CASSLGNQPQHF

clone size: -
V gene: TRBV10-3
D gene: -
J gene: TRBJ2-3
CDR3 DNA: TGTGCCATCAGATCGGACAGAGGCCCAGATACGCAGTATTTT
CDR3 protein: CAIRSDRGPDTQYF

clone size: -
V gene: TRBV19
D gene: -
J gene: TRBJ1-1
CDR3 DNA: TGTGCCAGTAGTCCTCATACCGGGACGGGCCCCTTTAACACTGAAGCTTTCTTT
CDR3 protein: CASSPHTGTGPFNTEAFF

clone size: few
V gene: TRBV15
D gene: -
J gene: TRBJ2-1
CDR3 DNA: TGTGCCACCAGCAGAGGGTCAGGGAATGAGCAGTTCTTC
CDR3 protein: CATSRGSGNEQFF

clone size: once
V gene: TRBV3-1/TRBV3-2
D gene: -
J gene: TRBJ1-1
CDR3 DNA: TGTGCCAGCAGGACGACATCAATGAACACTGAAGCTTTCTTT
CDR3 protein: CASRTTSMNTEAFF

clone size: -
V gene: TRBV25-1
D gene: -
J gene: TRBJ2-3
CDR3 DNA: TGTGCCAGCAAAGCATGGCGGCGCACAGATACGCAGTATTTT
CDR3 protein: CASKAWRRTDTQYF

clone size: -
V gene: TRBV9
D gene: -
J gene: TRBJ2-7
CDR3 DNA: TGTGCCAGCAGCGATGGAGCCCGGAGCTCCTACGAGCAGTACTTC
CDR3 protein: CASSDGARSSYEQYF

clone size: -
V gene: TRBV5-1
D gene: -
J gene: TRBJ1-4
CDR3 DNA: TGCGCCAGCAGCCTGAGTGCAACTAATGAAAAACTGTTTTTT
CDR3 protein: CASSLSATNEKLFF

clone size: few
V gene: TRBV3-1/TRBV3-2
D gene: -
J gene: TRBJ1-5
CDR3 DNA: TGTGCCAGCAGCCAAGGCAGGGACGGGTTACCCCAGCATTTT
CDR3 protein: CASSQGRDGLPQHF

clone size: -
V gene: TRBV3-1/TRBV3-2
D gene: TRBD2
J gene: TRBJ2-3
CDR3 DNA: TGTGCCAGCAGTCTGGCAGGGTACAGACTAGCGGGGATCACAGATACGCAGTATTTT
CDR3 protein: CASSLAGYRLAGITDTQYF

clone size: once
V gene: TRBV28
D gene: TRBD1
J gene: TRBJ1-2
CDR3 DNA: TGTGCCAGCAGTACCCGGGACAGGCGATCGTTCGACTATGGCTACACCTTC
CDR3 protein: CASSTRDRRSFDYGYTF

clone size: -
V gene: TRBV7-2
D gene: -
J gene: TRBJ2-5
CDR3 DNA: TGTGCCAGCAGCCGTCCTGGGCTGGTGGCCCAGTACTTC
CDR3 protein: CASSRPGLVAQYF

clone size: -
V gene: TRBV5-1
D gene: -
J gene: TRBJ1-1
CDR3 DNA: TGCGCCAGCAGCCCCGTAGATAGGCGAGGAGCTTTCTTT
CDR3 protein: CASSPVDRRGAFF

clone size: -
V gene: TRBV5-4
D gene: TRBD1
J gene: TRBJ2-3
CDR3 DNA: TGTGCCAGCAGCTTGGGGCAGGGGGCAGGCAATACGCAGTATTTT
CDR3 protein: CASSLGQGAGNTQYF

clone size: -
V gene: TRBV12-1
D gene: -
J gene: TRBJ1-1
CDR3 DNA: -
CDR3 protein: CASSHVAGGTEAFF

clone size: -
V gene: TRBV5-1
D gene: -
J gene: TRBJ2-3
CDR3 DNA: TGCGCCAGCAGCTTGGGGACAACCACAGATACGCAGTATTTT
CDR3 protein: CASSLGTTTDTQYF

clone size: -
V gene: TRBV29-1
D gene: -
J gene: TRBJ1-2
CDR3 DNA: TGCAGCGTTGGGGGCGGCGGACTAACAACCCCCTTCAACTATGGCTACACCTTC
CDR3 protein: CSVGGGGLTTPFNYGYTF

clone size: -
V gene: TRBV6-4
D gene: -
J gene: TRBJ2-6
CDR3 DNA: TGTGCCAACCTCGGGGGAGCAAACGGGGCCAACGTCCTGACTTTC
CDR3 protein: CANLGGANGANVLTF

clone size: -
V gene: TRBV18
D gene: TRBD2
J gene: TRBJ2-5
CDR3 DNA: TGTGCCAGCTCACCACCGGTGATAGCGGGGGATTTCCAAGAGACCCAGTACTTC
CDR3 protein: CASSPPVIAGDFQETQYF

clone size: -
V gene: TRBV18
D gene: -
J gene: TRBJ2-1
CDR3 DNA: TGTGCCAGCTCACACCTAGAGGGAGACATCGATGAGCAGTTCTTC
CDR3 protein: CASSHLEGDIDEQFF

clone size: -
V gene: TRBV7-2
D gene: -
J gene: TRBJ1-4
CDR3 DNA: TGTGCCAGCAGCTTAGCGCAAGAACTGTTTTTT
CDR3 protein: CASSLAQELFF

clone size: -
V gene: TRBV7-2
D gene: -
J gene: TRBJ1-2
CDR3 DNA: TGTGCCAGCAGCCAGGGGCAGCCTGGCTACACCTTC
CDR3 protein: CASSQGQPGYTF

clone size: once
V gene: TRBV18
D gene: -
J gene: TRBJ1-1
CDR3 DNA: TGTGCCAGCTCACCAGTGGGGAAGGCTGAAGCTTTCTTT
CDR3 protein: CASSPVGKAEAFF

clone size: -
V gene: TRBV27
D gene: -
J gene: TRBJ1-1
CDR3 DNA: TGTGCCAGCAGTCCCAAGGGGACTGAAGTTTTCTTT
CDR3 protein: CASSPKGTEVFF

clone size: -
V gene: TRBV7-6
D gene: -
J gene: TRBJ1-1
CDR3 DNA: TGTGCCAGCAGCCCCCCGGGGACACCCGGCACTGAAGCTTTCTTT
CDR3 protein: CASSPPGTPGTEAFF

clone size: -
V gene: TRBV5-1
D gene: TRBD1
J gene: TRBJ1-6
CDR3 DNA: TGCGCCAGCAGCCCAGGACAGGGTTTGGATTCACCCCTCCACTTT
CDR3 protein: CASSPGQGLDSPLHF

clone size: -
V gene: TRBV4-3
D gene: TRBD2
J gene: TRBJ2-7
CDR3 DNA: TGCGCCAGCAGCCAGTATTCCGGGACTAGCGGCGTTTACGAGCAGTACTTC
CDR3 protein: CASSQYSGTSGVYEQYF

clone size: -
V gene: TRBV4-1
D gene: -
J gene: TRBJ2-7
CDR3 DNA: TGCGCCAGCAGCCAAGATGGGCACAGGGCGGGGGAGCAGTACTTC
CDR3 protein: CASSQDGHRAGEQYF

clone size: -
V gene: TRBV28
D gene: -
J gene: TRBJ1-4
CDR3 DNA: TGTGCCAGCAGTTTAGGAGGCAGGGCTGAAAAACTGTTTTTT
CDR3 protein: CASSLGGRAEKLFF

clone size: once
V gene: TRBV4-3
D gene: TRBD1
J gene: TRBJ1-2
CDR3 DNA: TGCGCCAGCAGCCAGCGGACAGGGGGGAGCGGCTACACCTTC
CDR3 protein: CASSQRTGGSGYTF

clone size: many
V gene: TRBV5-1
D gene: -
J gene: TRBJ1-4
CDR3 DNA: TGCGCCAGCAGCTTGAGTGGTGGGACATATGAAAAACTGTTTTTT
CDR3 protein: CASSLSGGTYEKLFF